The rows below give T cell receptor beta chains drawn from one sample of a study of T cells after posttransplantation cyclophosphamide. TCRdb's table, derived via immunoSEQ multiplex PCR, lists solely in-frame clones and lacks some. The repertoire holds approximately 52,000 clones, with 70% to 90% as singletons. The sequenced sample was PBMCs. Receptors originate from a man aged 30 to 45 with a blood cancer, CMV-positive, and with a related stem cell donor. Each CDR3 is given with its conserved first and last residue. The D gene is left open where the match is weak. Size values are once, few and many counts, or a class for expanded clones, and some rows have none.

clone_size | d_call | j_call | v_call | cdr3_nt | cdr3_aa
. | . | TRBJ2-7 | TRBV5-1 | TGCGCCAGCAGCTTGGGTGGGACAAGTTCCTACGAGCAGTACTTC | CASSLGGTSSYEQYF
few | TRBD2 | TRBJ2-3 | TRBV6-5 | TGTGCCAGCAGTTACTGGGGCGGGGGAGAAGATACGCAGTATTTT | CASSYWGGGEDTQYF
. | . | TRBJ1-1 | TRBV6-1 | TGTGCGGGAAGGGGCCTGCGCGAAGGGAACACTGAAGCTTTCTTT | CAGRGLREGNTEAFF
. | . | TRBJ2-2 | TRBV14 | TGTGCCTCCTCTGGCCATTTCGTCCCCGGGGAGCTGTTTTTT | CASSGHFVPGELFF
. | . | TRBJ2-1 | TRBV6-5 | TGTGCCAGCAGTTTGGGGGCCCCCAGCTCCTACAATGAGCAGTTCTTC | CASSLGAPSSYNEQFF
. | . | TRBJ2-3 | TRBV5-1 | TGCGCCAGCAGCTTGGGAGGGATTACAGATACGCAGTATTTT | CASSLGGITDTQYF
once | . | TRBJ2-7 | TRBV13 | TGTGCCAGCAGCTTAGGCCATCGAGACAGGCTCAGCTCCTACGAGCAGTACTTC | CASSLGHRDRLSSYEQYF
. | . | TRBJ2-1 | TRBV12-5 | TGTGCTAGTGGTCCCGGCGGGGAAGCCTACAATGAGCAGTTCTTC | CASGPGGEAYNEQFF
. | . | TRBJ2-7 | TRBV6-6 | TGTGCCAGCAGGCCCCAAGACTCCGACTTCTACGAGCAGTACTTC | CASRPQDSDFYEQYF
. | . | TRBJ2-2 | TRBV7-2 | TGTGCCAGCAGCTTAGGCCTAGCGAGAACCGGGGAGCTGTTTTTT | CASSLGLARTGELFF
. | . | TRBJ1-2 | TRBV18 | TGTGCCAGCTCACCCCCACGGGGGAGAGTAGGCGGCTACACCTTC | CASSPPRGRVGGYTF
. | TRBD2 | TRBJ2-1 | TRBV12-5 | TGTGCTAGTGGTTTGGTATCTGGCGGGAGCTCCTACAATGAGCAGTTCTTC | CASGLVSGGSSYNEQFF
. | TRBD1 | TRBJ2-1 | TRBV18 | TGTGCCAGCTCGCCTCCGGACAGGAGCTCCTACAATGAGCAGTTCTTC | CASSPPDRSSYNEQFF
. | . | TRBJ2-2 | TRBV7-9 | TGTGCCAGCAGCTTCTTGACAGGTCGAGCCGGGGAGCTGTTTTTT | CASSFLTGRAGELFF
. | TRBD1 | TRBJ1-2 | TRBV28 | TGTGCCAGCAGTCCTGATATACCGCAGGGGGCGGGTGGCTACACCTTC | CASSPDIPQGAGGYTF
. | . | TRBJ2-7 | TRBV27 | TGTGCCAGCAGTCTCTACAGGGAGCGCGAGCAGTACTTC | CASSLYREREQYF
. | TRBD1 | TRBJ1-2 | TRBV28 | TGTGCCAGCAGTTTAATAACAGGGGGTTATAACTATGGCTACACCTTC | CASSLITGGYNYGYTF
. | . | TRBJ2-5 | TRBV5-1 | TGCGCCAGCAGGACGGGAGAGGGAGAGACCCAGTACTTC | CASRTGEGETQYF
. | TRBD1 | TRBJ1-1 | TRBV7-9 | TGTGCCAGCAGCTTAGTTTCCCGGGACAGGAGGGGGTGGGACACTGAAGCTTTCTTT | CASSLVSRDRRGWDTEAFF
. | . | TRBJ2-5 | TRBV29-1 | TGCAGCGCCGGTTTCGAGACCCAGTACTTC | CSAGFETQYF
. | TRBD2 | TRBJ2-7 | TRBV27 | TGTGCCAGCAGTCGACCCACTAGCGGGAGGAACGAGCAGTACTTC | CASSRPTSGRNEQYF
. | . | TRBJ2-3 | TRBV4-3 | TGCGCCAGCAGCCCGTCGCCTTCCGTCGGGGATACGCAGTATTTT | CASSPSPSVGDTQYF
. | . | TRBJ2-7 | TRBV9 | TGTGCCAGCAGCGTAGATCCCCAGCAGCGCATCTACGAGCAGTACTTC | CASSVDPQQRIYEQYF
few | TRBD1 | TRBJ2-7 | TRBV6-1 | TGTGCCAGCAGGACCCCCAGGACAGGATCATACGAGCAGTACTTC | CASRTPRTGSYEQYF
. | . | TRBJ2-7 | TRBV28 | TGTGCCAGCAGTTCCTTACCCTCGGGTTCCAATACAAACGAGCAGTACTTC | CASSSLPSGSNTNEQYF
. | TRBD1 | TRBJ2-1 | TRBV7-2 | TGTGCCAGCAGCTTAGTCGCGGGGACAGGGAGATTGGCCTACAATGAGCAGTTCTTC | CASSLVAGTGRLAYNEQFF
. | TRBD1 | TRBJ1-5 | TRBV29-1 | TGCAGCGTTACAGTAGGGACAGGGCGGACTCAGCCCCAGCATTTT | CSVTVGTGRTQPQHF
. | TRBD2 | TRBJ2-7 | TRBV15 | TGTGCCACCAGCAGAGGGGGTCTAGCGGACTACGAGCAGTACTTC | CATSRGGLADYEQYF
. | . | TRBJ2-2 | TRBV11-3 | TGTGCCAGCAGCTTTGAGGGGGCCGGGGAGCTGTTTTTT | CASSFEGAGELFF
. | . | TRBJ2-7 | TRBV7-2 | TGTGCCAGCAGCAAAAGACAGACCTACGAGCAGTACTTC | CASSKRQTYEQYF
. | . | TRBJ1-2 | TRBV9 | TGTGCCAGCAGTCGTAGGAGGGAGCCTAACCCCTATGGCTACACCTTC | CASSRRREPNPYGYTF
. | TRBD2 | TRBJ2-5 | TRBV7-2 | TGTGCCAGCAGCACAAGCGGGATGGAGACCCAGTACTTC | CASSTSGMETQYF
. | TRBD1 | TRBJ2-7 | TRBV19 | TGTGCCAGTAGCACGACAGGGGGCTCCTACGAGCAGTACTTC | CASSTTGGSYEQYF
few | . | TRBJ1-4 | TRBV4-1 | TGCGCCAGCAGCCAAGGTCAAGAAAAACTGTTTTTT | CASSQGQEKLFF
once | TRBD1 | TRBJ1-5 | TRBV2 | TGTGCCAGCAGTGCCCGGTACAGGGGGCGCCTTAACAATCAGCCCCAGCATTTT | CASSARYRGRLNNQPQHF
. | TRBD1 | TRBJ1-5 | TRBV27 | TGTGCCAGCAGTTCTGACAGGGGCGGCAATCAGCCCCAGCATTTT | CASSSDRGGNQPQHF
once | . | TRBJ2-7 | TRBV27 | TGTGCCAGCAGTCCCCGACAGGTTAGCTCCTACGAGCAGTACTTC | CASSPRQVSSYEQYF
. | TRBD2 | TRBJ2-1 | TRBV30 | TGTGCCTGGAGTGTACTAGCGGGAGGGGGCAATGAGCAGTTCTTC | CAWSVLAGGGNEQFF
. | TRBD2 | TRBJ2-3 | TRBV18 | TGTGCCAGCTCACCTAGGTCTCCTAGCGGGGCCTACACAGATACGCAGTATTTT | CASSPRSPSGAYTDTQYF
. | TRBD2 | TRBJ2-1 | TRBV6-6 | TGTGCCAGCAGTAACGGCGCGGAGCGGGAGAGGGGTGAGCAGTTCTTC | CASSNGAERERGEQFF
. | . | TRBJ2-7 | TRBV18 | TGTGCCAGCTCACTCCTTAGCTCCTACGAGCAGTACTTC | CASSLLSSYEQYF
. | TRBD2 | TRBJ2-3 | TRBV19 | TGTGCCAGTAGTTCCGGGACTAGCGGGAGCCTCACAGATACGCAGTATTTT | CASSSGTSGSLTDTQYF
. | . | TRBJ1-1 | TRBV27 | TGTGCCAGCAGTTCCGGTATCTTCATGAACACTGAAGCTTTCTTT | CASSSGIFMNTEAFF
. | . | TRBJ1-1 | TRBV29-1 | TGCAGCGTCGCTAGGGGGGGAGGCACTGAAGCTTTCTTT | CSVARGGGTEAFF
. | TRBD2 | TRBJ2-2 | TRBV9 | TGTGCCAGCAGCGTATCACTAGCGGGACTTAACACCGGGGAGCTGTTTTTT | CASSVSLAGLNTGELFF
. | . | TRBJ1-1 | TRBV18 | TGTGCCAGCTCACCCCCTGGCCTCGGAGACACTGAAGCTTTCTTT | CASSPPGLGDTEAFF
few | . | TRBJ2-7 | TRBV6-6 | TGTGCCAGCAGTTACAGTACAATTGGGGAGAAGGAGTACTTC | CASSYSTIGEKEYF
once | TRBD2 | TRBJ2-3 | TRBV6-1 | TGTGCCAGTTCTCCACTAGCGGGAGAGGCAGATACGCAGTATTTT | CASSPLAGEADTQYF
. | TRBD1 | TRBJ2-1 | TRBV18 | TGTGCCAGCTCACCACCCGGACAGGTTAGCGATGAGCAGTTCTTC | CASSPPGQVSDEQFF
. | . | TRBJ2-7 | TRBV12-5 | TGTGCTTCGGGCCTGGAGGCCTACGAGCAGTACTTC | CASGLEAYEQYF
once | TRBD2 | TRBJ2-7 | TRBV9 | TGTGCCAGCAGCGTGGCTAGCGGGACCTCCTACGAGCAGTACTTC | CASSVASGTSYEQYF
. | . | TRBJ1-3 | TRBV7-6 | TGTGCCAGCAGCCCTTCTCATAGCTCTGGAAACACCATATATTTT | CASSPSHSSGNTIYF
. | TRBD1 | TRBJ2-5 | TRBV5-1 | TGCGCCAGCAGCCCTACAGGGGATAGGGGCCAAGAGACCCAGTACTTC | CASSPTGDRGQETQYF
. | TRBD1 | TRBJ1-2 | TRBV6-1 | TGTGCCAGCCGTGCTACAGGGGCCTATGGCTACACCTTC | CASRATGAYGYTF
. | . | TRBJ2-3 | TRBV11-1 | TGTGCCAGCAGCTCGGGGAAACTAGATACGCAGTATTTT | CASSSGKLDTQYF
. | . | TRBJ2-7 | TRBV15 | TGTGCCACCAGCAGAACTGGGAGCGAGCAGTACTTC | CATSRTGSEQYF
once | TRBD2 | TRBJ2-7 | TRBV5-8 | TGTGCCAGCAGCTTGGCACTAGCGGGAGTCCACGAGCAGTACTTC | CASSLALAGVHEQYF
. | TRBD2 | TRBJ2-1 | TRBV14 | TGTGCCAGCAGCATAAGACTAGCGGGACCGGCCCTGAATGAGCAGTTCTTC | CASSIRLAGPALNEQFF
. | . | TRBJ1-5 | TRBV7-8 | TGTGCCAGCAGCTTAGCTGTTTTACAGGGTGATCAGCCCCAGCATTTT | CASSLAVLQGDQPQHF